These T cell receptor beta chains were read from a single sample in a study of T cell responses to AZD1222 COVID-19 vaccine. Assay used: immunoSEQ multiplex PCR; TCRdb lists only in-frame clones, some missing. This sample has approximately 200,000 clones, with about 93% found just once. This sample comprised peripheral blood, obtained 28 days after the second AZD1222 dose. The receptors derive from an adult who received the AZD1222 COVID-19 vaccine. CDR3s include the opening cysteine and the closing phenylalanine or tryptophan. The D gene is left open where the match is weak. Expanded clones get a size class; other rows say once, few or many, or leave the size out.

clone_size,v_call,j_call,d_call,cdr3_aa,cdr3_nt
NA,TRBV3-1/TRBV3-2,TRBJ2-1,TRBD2,CASSPVAGGPFEQFF,TGTGCCAGCAGCCCTGTAGCGGGGGGGCCGTTTGAGCAGTTCTTC
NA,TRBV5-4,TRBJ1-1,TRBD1,CASSLQGSTEAFF,TGTGCCAGCAGCTTACAGGGGAGCACTGAAGCTTTCTTT
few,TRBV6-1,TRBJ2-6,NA,CASSDRDSGANVLTF,TGTGCCAGCAGTGACCGGGACTCTGGGGCCAACGTCCTGACTTTC
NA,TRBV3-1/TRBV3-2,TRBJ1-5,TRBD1,CASSYLQGQPQHF,TGTGCCAGCAGCTACCTACAGGGGCAGCCCCAGCATTTT
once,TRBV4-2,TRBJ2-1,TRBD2,CASSLTSGGTNEQFF,TGTGCCAGCAGCCTGACTAGCGGGGGGACCAATGAGCAGTTCTTC
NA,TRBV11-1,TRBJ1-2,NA,CASSLAGWYGYTF,TGTGCCAGCAGCTTAGCAGGGTGGTATGGCTACACCTTC
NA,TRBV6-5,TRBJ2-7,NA,CASSYSLVRHEQYF,TGTGCCAGCAGTTACTCTTTGGTAAGACACGAGCAGTACTTC
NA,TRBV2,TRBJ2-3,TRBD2,CASSERGGLAGDTQYF,TGTGCCAGCAGTGAAAGGGGGGGACTAGCGGGAGATACGCAGTATTTT
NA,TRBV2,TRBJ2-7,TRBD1,CASSQQGALEQYF,TGTGCCAGCAGTCAACAGGGGGCTCTCGAGCAGTACTTC
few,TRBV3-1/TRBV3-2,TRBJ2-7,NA,CASSRVLHGEQYF,TGTGCCAGCAGCCGAGTCCTCCATGGCGAGCAGTACTTC
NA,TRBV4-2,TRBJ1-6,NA,CASSQAGSRSPLHF,TGTGCCAGCAGCCAAGCAGGGTCGCGTTCACCCCTCCACTTT
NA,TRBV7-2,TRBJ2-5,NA,CASSLSGLRETQYF,TGTGCCAGCAGCTTATCGGGCCTAAGAGAGACCCAGTACTTC
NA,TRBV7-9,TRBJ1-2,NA,CASSQHTDNDYGYTF,TGTGCCAGCAGCCAGCACACGGACAACGATTATGGCTACACCTTC
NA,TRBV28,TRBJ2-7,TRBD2,CASSQGTSGGFISYEQYF,TGTGCCAGCAGTCAAGGGACTAGCGGGGGGTTTATATCCTACGAGCAGTACTTC
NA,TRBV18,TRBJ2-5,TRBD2,CASSRGLSGGETQYF,TGTGCCAGCTCACGGGGCTTATCGGGAGGAGAGACCCAGTACTTC
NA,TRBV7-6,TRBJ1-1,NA,CASSPGLPGTEAFF,TGTGCCAGCAGCCCCGGGCTACCGGGGACTGAAGCTTTCTTT
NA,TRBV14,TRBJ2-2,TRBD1,CATSQQGASGELFF,TGTGCCACCTCCCAACAGGGGGCATCCGGGGAGCTGTTTTTT
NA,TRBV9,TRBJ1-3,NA,CASSAHSGPGNTIYF,TGTGCCAGCAGCGCCCACTCGGGGCCTGGAAACACCATATATTTT
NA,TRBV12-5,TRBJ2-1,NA,CASGKDGQGFHEQFF,TGTGCTAGTGGTAAGGACGGGCAGGGTTTCCATGAGCAGTTCTTC
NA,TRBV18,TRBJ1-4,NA,CASSADRNNEKLFF,TGTGCCAGCTCAGCTGACAGGAACAATGAAAAACTGTTTTTT
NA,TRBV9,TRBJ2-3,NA,CASSVVSSKTGTDTQYF,TGTGCCAGCAGCGTAGTGAGCAGCAAAACAGGCACAGATACGCAGTATTTT
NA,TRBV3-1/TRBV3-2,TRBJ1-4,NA,CASSTGFLEKLFF,TGTGCCAGCAGCACGGGGTTCCTGGAAAAACTGTTTTTT
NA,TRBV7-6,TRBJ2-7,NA,CASSSETRTSENYEQYF,TGTGCCAGCAGCTCGGAAACTAGGACCTCGGAAAATTACGAGCAGTACTTC
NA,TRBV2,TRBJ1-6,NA,CASSQGSSYNSPLHF,TGTGCCAGCAGTCAGGGGAGCTCCTATAATTCACCCCTCCACTTT
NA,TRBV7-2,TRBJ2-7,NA,CASSLIRAAHEQYF,TGTGCCAGCAGCTTGATAAGGGCAGCCCACGAGCAGTACTTC
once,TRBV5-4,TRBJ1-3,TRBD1,CASSLPGTGQNTIYF,TGTGCCAGCAGCTTGCCAGGGACAGGCCAAAACACCATATATTTT
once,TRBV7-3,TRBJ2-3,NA,CASSLNRGPGRDTQYF,TGTGCCAGCAGCTTAAATCGGGGCCCGGGAAGAGATACGCAGTATTTT
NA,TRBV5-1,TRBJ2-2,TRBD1,CASSLEGALIKAGELFF,TGCGCCAGCAGCTTAGAGGGGGCTTTAATTAAGGCCGGGGAGCTGTTTTTT
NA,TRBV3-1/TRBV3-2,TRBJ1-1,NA,CASSQDPPRLRNTEAFF,TGTGCCAGCAGCCAAGATCCGCCTCGACTGCGGAACACTGAAGCTTTCTTT
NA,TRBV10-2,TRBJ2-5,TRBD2,CASTLAGGPRETQYF,TGCGCCAGCACACTAGCGGGGGGGCCGAGAGAGACCCAGTACTTC
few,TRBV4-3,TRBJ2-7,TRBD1,CASSQEVRQGYEQYF,TGCGCCAGCAGCCAAGAGGTCCGACAGGGCTACGAGCAGTACTTC
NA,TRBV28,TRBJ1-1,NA,CASSSGGRGATEAFF,TGTGCCAGCAGTTCAGGAGGGAGGGGGGCCACTGAAGCTTTCTTT
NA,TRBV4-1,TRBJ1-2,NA,CASSQRDRAVNGYTF,TGCGCCAGCAGCCAACGGGACCGCGCGGTGAATGGCTACACCTTC
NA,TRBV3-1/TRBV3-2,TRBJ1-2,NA,CASSQEWGSYGYTF,TGTGCCAGCAGCCAAGAATGGGGTTCCTATGGCTACACCTTC
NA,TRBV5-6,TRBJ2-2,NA,CASSLVGTDFTGELFF,TGTGCCAGCAGCTTGGTGGGGACGGATTTCACCGGGGAGCTGTTTTTT
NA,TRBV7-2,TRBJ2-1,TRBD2,CASSQSGGTVYEQFF,TGTGCCAGCAGCCAGAGCGGGGGGACAGTTTATGAGCAGTTCTTC